This T cell receptor (beta chain) comes out of a study of T-cell memory formation after mild COVID-19. Germline CDR1 SGHTA, CDR2 FQGNSA. V was pared by 6 bases and J by 4 bases, with 17 bases between. This CDR3 has 15 amino acids. MiXCR, run by TCRdb on the 5' RACE reads, gives a single entry per CDR3 protein. The data show about 270,000 distinct CDR3 sequences, with around 15% seen just once and roughly 24% held by the top ten. The source material was PBMCs or a T cell subset sorted from them (not recorded which). The chain recombines TRBV7-2 with TRBJ2-3; D is perhaps TRBD2 (6 bases). The clonotype comes from a man in his late teens or twenties who had mild COVID-19 (a few samples of this study predate the infection). Cell type and time point are not known. The CDR3 is CASRSPGLTPDTQYF. In DNA, the CDR3 is TGTGCCAGCAGATCTCCGGGACTCACACCAGATACGCAGTATTTT. The entire variable domain, with the rest obtained from reference TRBV7-2 and TRBJ2-3, is as follows: GAGVSQSPSNKVTEKGKDVELRCDPISGHTALYWYRQSLGQGLEFLIYFQGNSAPDKSGLPSDRFSAERTGGSVSTLTIQRTQQEDSAVYLCASRSPGLTPDTQYFGPGTRLTVL.